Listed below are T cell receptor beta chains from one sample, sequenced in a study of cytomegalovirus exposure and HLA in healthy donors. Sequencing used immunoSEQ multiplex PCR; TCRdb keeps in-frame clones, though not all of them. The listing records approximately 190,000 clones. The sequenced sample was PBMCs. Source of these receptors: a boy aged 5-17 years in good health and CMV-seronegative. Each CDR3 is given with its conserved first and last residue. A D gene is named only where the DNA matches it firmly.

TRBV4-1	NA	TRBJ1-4	CASSQDDKELVVF	TGCGCCAGCAGCCAAGATGATAAGGAGCTAGTAGTTTTT
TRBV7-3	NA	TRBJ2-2	CASSFRSGPGELFF	TGTGCCAGCAGCTTCAGATCAGGGCCCGGGGAGCTGTTTTTT
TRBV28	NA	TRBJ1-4	CASSFGATNEKLFF	TGTGCCAGCAGTTTCGGTGCAACTAATGAAAAACTGTTTTTT
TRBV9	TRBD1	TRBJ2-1	CASSVEDRVHNEQFF	TGTGCCAGCAGCGTAGAGGACAGGGTCCACAATGAGCAGTTCTTC
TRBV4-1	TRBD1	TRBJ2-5	CASSVPGQDVETQYF	TGCGCCAGCAGCGTGCCGGGACAGGATGTAGAGACCCAGTACTTC
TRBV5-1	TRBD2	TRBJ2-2	CASSLVSGVNTGELFF	TGCGCCAGCAGCTTGGTTAGCGGGGTGAACACCGGGGAGCTGTTTTTT
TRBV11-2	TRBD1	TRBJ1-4	CASSATGLTNEKLFF	TGTGCCAGCAGCGCGACAGGGTTGACTAATGAAAAACTGTTTTTT
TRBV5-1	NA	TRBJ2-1	CASSLTSSYNEQFF	TGCGCCAGCAGCTTGACGAGCTCCTACAATGAGCAGTTCTTC
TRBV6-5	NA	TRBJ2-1	CASLPAVGGYNEQFF	TGTGCCAGCCTACCCGCGGTGGGGGGTTACAATGAGCAGTTCTTC
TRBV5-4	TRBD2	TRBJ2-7	CASSWGGGAYEQYF	TGTGCCAGCAGTTGGGGCGGGGGGGCCTACGAGCAGTACTTC
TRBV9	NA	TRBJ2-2	CASSVATGPGELFF	TGTGCCAGCAGCGTAGCTACAGGGCCCGGGGAGCTGTTTTTT
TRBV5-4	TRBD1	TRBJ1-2	CASTPTGTGSGYTF	TGTGCCAGCACACCGACCGGGACAGGGTCCGGCTACACCTTC
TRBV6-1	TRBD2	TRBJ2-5	CASSRGGAGETQYF	TGTGCCAGCAGCCGCGGGGGGGCCGGAGAGACCCAGTACTTC
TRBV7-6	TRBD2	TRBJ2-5	CASSSSRRTSGGGLETQYF	TGTGCCAGCAGCTCTTCTCGTCGGACTAGCGGGGGCGGATTGGAGACCCAGTACTTC
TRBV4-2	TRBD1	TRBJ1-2	CASSPILTGSENYGYTF	TGTGCCAGCAGCCCGATATTGACAGGGTCGGAAAACTATGGCTACACCTTC
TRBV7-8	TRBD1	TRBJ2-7	CASSSRQGARYEQYF	TGTGCCAGCAGCTCAAGACAGGGGGCGCGTTACGAGCAGTACTTC
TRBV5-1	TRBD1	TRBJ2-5	CASSLGTGGEETQYF	TGCGCCAGCAGCTTAGGGACAGGGGGCGAGGAGACCCAGTACTTC
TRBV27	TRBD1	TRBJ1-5	CASSDRGLDNQPQHF	TGTGCCAGCAGCGACAGGGGGCTGGATAATCAGCCCCAGCATTTT